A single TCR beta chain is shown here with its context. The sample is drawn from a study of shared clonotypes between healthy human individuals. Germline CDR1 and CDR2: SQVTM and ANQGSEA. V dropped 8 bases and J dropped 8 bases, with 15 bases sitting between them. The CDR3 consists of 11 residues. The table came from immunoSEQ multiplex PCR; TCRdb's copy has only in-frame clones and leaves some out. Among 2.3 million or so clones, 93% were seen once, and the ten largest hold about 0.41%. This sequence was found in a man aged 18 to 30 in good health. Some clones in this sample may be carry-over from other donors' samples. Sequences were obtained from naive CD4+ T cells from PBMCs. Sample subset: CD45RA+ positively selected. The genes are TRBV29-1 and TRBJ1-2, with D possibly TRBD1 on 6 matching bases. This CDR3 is CSLRGQGGYTF. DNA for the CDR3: TGCAGCCTTCGGGGCCAGGGGGGCTACACCTTC.